Following are 16 T cell receptor beta chains from one sample sequenced in a study of monozygotic twins with inflammatory bowel disease. Using the 5' RACE reads, TCRdb records one entry per CDR3 protein without DNA. The repertoire table contains a few hundred thousand distinct CDR3 sequences. Sequencing used blood. The origin of the receptors is a human donor with ulcerative colitis or Crohn's disease, or a healthy co-twin of an affected twin (not recorded which).

The chain uses TRBV4-2 and TRBJ2-3; the TCRdb D gene call, TRBD1, has no DNA to confirm it. CDR3 size: 15 residues. From germline, CDR1 is LGHNA and CDR2 YNFKEQ. The CDR3 protein is CASSHTGGGTDTQYF.

This rearrangement joins TRBV24-1 to TRBJ2-1; there is no DNA to check the TCRdb D call of TRBD1. Germline V gene sequence: CDR1 KGHDR, CDR2 SFDVKD. The CDR3 has 15 amino acids. The CDR3 is CATSPGHSNYNEQFF.

The V gene is TRBV24-1, the J gene TRBJ2-7. Germline CDR1 is KGHDR and CDR2 is SFDVKD. The CDR3 extends over 16 amino acids. The CDR3 loop reads CATSVSAVPYSYEQYF.

The chain employs TRBV5-1 and TRBJ2-3; TCRdb names TRBD2, which stays unverified in the absence of DNA. CDR3 length equals 15 residues. CDR1 and CDR2 (germline): SGHRS, YFSETQ. CDR3 sequence reads: CASYPSGGIADTQYF.

V and J are TRBV7-3 and TRBJ2-7; TCRdb selects TRBD1, and the lack of DNA leaves this call unchecked. The CDR3 totals 16 residues. Germline V gives CDR1 SGHTA, CDR2 FQGTGA. CDR3 protein: CASSLMPGQGVYEQYF.

The V and J genes are TRBV10-3 and TRBJ2-6. The CDR3 spans 15 residues. The germline V gene has CDR1 ENHRY and CDR2 SYGVKD. CDR3 sequence reads: CAISEGEAGANVLTF.

The chain uses TRBV19 and TRBJ2-5; TCRdb's D call of TRBD2 is untestable without DNA. The CDR3 loop spans 13 amino acids. CDR1 is LNHDA and CDR2 is SQIVND in the germline V gene (reference sequence). The chain's CDR3 is CASSMYGGETQYF. The full variable domain, completed using reference TRBV19 and TRBJ2-5, is DGGITQSPKYLFRKEGQNVTLSCEQNLNHDAMYWYRQDPGQGLRLIYYSQIVNDFQKGDIAEGYSVSREKKESFPLTVTSAQKNPTAFYLCASSMYGGETQYFGPGTRLLVL.

This chain uses TRBV29-1 with TRBJ2-2; TCRdb proposes TRBD1, but this gene call is untestable without DNA. The germline gives CDR1 SQVTM, CDR2 ANQGSEA. The CDR3 has 13 residues. CDR3 loop: CSVIQGDTGELFF.

This chain links TRBV20-1 with TRBJ2-3; TCRdb calls TRBD1, which cannot be checked without DNA. The CDR3 runs to 13 residues. Germline lookup yields CDR1 DFQATT and CDR2 SNEGSKA (reference sequence). CDR3 in amino acids: CSVFRGATDTQYF.

V and J are TRBV7-2 and TRBJ1-6. The CDR3 extends over 16 amino acids. Looked up from germline, CDR1 is SGHTA and CDR2 is FQGNSA. CDR3: CASSLVGLPYNSPLHF.

The chain has TRBV7-9 and TRBJ2-3; TCRdb returns TRBD2, unconfirmable since there is no DNA. From germline, CDR1 is SEHNR and CDR2 FQNEAQ (reference sequence). This CDR3 is 15 amino acids long. The CDR3 sequence is CASSWDSQTADTQYF.

The gene calls are TRBV28 and TRBJ2-7. The CDR3 is 15 residues long. Germline CDR1 is MDHEN and CDR2 is SYDVKM. CDR3 region: CASSFWSGISYEQYF. Based on the CDR3 plus reference TRBV28 and TRBJ2-7, the full variable domain is DVKVTQSSRYLVKRTGEKVFLECVQDMDHENMFWYRQDPGLGLRLIYFSYDVKMKEKGDIPEGYSVSREKKERFSLILESASTNQTSMYLCASSFWSGISYEQYFGPGTRLTVT.

V is TRBV7-8 and J is TRBJ2-2; TCRdb reports TRBD1, a call that lacks DNA to check it against. The CDR3 has 18 residues. Germline V gives CDR1 SGHVS, CDR2 FQNEAQ. CDR3 region: CASSFLRDRGPRTGELFF.

V gene TRBV7-3 combines with J gene TRBJ1-1; TCRdb lists TRBD1, though no DNA is available to test this call. The CDR3 covers 13 residues. The germline V gene has CDR1 SGHTA and CDR2 FQGTGA. This CDR3 is CASSSRQASEAFF.

This rearrangement joins TRBV6-2 or TRBV6-3 to TRBJ1-1; there is no DNA to check the TCRdb D call of TRBD1. Germline V gene sequence: CDR1 MNHEY, CDR2 SVGEGT. This CDR3 is built from 15 residues. The CDR3 spells CASRQPGQGITEAFF.

The V and J genes are TRBV20-1 and TRBJ2-7; checking the TCRdb D call of TRBD1 is not possible without DNA. Germline V gene lookup returns CDR1 DFQATT and CDR2 SNEGSKA (reference sequence). The CDR3 totals 13 residues. The CDR3: CSAQGGLSYEQYF.